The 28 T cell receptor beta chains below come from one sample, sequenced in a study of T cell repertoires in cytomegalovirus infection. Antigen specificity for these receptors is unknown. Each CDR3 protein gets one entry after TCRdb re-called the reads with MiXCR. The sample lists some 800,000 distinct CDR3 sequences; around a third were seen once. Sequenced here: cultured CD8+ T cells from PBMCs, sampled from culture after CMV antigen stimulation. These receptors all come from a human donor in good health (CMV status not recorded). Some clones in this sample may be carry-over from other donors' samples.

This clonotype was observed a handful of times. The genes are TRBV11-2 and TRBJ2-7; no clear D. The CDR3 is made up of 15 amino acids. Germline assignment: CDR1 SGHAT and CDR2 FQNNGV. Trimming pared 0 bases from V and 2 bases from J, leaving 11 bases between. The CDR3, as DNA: TGTGCCAGCAGCTTAGATGTGGGCCTACCCTACGAGCAGTACTTC. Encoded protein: CASSLDVGLPYEQYF.

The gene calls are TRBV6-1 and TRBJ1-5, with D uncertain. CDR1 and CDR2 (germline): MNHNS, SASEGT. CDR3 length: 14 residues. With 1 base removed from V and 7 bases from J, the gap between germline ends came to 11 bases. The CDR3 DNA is TGTGCCAGCAGTGAAGTAACCGGGTCCCAGCCCCAGCATTTT. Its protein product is CASSEVTGSQPQHF.

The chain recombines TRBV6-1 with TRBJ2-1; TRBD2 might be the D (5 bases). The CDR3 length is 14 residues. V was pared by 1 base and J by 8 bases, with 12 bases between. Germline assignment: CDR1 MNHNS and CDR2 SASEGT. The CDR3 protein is CASSEGLGAHEQFF. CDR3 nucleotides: TGTGCCAGCAGTGAAGGTCTGGGAGCACATGAGCAGTTCTTC.

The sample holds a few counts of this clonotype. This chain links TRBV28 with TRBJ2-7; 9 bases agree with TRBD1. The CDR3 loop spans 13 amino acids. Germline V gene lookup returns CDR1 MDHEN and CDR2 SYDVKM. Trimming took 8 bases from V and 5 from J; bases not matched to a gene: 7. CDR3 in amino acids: CASGWTGDHEQYV. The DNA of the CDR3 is TGTGCCAGCGGGTGGACAGGGGACCACGAGCAGTACGTC.

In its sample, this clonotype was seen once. The CDR3 nucleotides read TGCAGTGCTAGAAAGGCACCAGGCTCCTACGAGCAGTACTTC. Its protein product is CSARKAPGSYEQYF. V gene TRBV20-1 combines with J gene TRBJ2-7; D ambiguous. This CDR3 is 14 amino acids long. CDR1 and CDR2 (germline): DFQATT, SNEGSKA (reference sequence). V lost 2 bases and J lost 0, with 11 bases in between.

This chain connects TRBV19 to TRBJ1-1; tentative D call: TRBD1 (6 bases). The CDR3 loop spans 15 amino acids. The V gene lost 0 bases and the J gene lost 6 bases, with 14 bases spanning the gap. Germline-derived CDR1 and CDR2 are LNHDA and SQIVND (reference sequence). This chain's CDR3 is CASSIDLLGGAEAFF. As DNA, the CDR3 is TGTGCCAGTAGTATAGATCTATTGGGGGGCGCTGAAGCTTTCTTT. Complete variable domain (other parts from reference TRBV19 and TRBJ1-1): DGGITQSPKYLFRKEGQNVTLSCEQNLNHDAMYWYRQDPGQGLRLIYYSQIVNDFQKGDIAEGYSVSREKKESFPLTVTSAQKNPTAFYLCASSIDLLGGAEAFFGQGTRLTVV.

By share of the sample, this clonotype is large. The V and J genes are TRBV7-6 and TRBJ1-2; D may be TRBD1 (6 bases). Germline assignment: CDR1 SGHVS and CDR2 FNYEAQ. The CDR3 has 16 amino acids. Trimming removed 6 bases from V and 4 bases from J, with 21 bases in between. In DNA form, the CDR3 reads TGTGCCAGCAGTTCTAGCCCAAGGGGGTCAATCTATGGCTACACCTTC. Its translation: CASSSSPRGSIYGYTF.

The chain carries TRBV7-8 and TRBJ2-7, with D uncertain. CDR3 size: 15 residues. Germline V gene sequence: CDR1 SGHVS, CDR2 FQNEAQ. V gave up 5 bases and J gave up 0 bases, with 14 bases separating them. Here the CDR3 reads CASSLEHHSSYEQYF. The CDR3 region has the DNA TGTGCCAGCAGCCTAGAACACCACAGCTCCTACGAGCAGTACTTC. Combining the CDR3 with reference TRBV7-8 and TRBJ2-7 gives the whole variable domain GAGVSQSPRYKVAKRGQDVALRCDPISGHVSLFWYQQALGQGPEFLTYFQNEAQLDKSGLPSDRFFAERPEGSVSTLKIQRTQQEDSAVYLCASSLEHHSSYEQYFGPGTRLTVT.

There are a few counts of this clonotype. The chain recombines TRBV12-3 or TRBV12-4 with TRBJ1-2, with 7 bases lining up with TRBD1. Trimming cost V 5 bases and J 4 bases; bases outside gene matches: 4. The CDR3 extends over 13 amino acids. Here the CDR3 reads CASSPGQPYGYTF. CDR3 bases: TGTGCCAGCAGTCCGGGACAGCCCTATGGCTACACCTTC.

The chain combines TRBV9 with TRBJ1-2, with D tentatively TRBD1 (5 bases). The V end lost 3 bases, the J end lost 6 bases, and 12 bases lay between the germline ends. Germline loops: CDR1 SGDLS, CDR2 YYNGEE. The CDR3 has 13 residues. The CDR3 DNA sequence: TGTGCCAGCAGCGGCCTCAGGGAAGATGGCTACACCTTC. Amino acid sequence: CASSGLREDGYTF.

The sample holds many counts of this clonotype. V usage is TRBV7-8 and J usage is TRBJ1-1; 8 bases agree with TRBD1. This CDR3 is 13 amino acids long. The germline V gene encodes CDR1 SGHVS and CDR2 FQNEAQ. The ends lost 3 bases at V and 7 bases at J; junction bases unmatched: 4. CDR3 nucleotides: TGTGCCAGCAGCTTTACCGGGACAGGTGAAGCTTTCTTT. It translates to CASSFTGTGEAFF.

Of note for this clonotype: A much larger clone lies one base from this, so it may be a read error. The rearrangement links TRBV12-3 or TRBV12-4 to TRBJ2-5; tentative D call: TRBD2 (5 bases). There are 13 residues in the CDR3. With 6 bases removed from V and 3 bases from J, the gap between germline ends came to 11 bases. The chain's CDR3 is CASSPDWEETQYF. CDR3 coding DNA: TGTGCCAGCAGCCCGGACTGGGAAGAGACCCAGTACTTC.

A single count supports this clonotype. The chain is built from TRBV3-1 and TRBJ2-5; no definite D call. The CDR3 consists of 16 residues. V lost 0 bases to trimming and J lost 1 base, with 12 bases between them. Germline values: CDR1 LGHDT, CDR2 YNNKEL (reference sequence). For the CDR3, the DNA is TGTGCCAGCAGCCAAGATGGCACAGCTCTCCAAGAGACCCAGTACTTC. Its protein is CASSQDGTALQETQYF.

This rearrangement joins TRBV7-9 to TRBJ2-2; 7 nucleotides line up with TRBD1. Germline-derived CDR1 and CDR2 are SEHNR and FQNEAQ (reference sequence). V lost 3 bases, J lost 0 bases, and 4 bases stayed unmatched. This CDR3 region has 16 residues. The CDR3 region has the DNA TGTGCCAGCAGCTTCCCCGGGACAGCGAACACCGGGGAGCTGTTTTTT. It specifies CASSFPGTANTGELFF.

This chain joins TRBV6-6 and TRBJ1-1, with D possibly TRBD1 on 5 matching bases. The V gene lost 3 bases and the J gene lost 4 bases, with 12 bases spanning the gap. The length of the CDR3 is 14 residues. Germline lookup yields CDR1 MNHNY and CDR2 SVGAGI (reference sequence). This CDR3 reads CASSYVGRGTEAFF. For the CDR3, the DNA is TGTGCCAGCAGTTATGTTGGAAGGGGCACTGAAGCTTTCTTT.

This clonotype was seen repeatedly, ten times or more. This chain's CDR3 is CASSLAVNEEQYF. The CDR3 nucleotides are TGTGCCAGCAGCTTAGCCGTCAACGAAGAGCAGTACTTC. This chain links TRBV7-2 with TRBJ2-7; D is unclear. Germline CDR1 is SGHTA and CDR2 is FQGNSA. V was trimmed by 0 bases and J by 7 bases, leaving 10 bases between them. The CDR3 is made up of 13 amino acids.

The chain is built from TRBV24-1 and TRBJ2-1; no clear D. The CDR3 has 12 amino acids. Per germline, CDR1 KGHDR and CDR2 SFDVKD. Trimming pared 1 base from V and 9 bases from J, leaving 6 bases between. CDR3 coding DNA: TGTGCCACCAGTGATTTTGGCATTGAGCAGTTCTTC. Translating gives CATSDFGIEQFF.

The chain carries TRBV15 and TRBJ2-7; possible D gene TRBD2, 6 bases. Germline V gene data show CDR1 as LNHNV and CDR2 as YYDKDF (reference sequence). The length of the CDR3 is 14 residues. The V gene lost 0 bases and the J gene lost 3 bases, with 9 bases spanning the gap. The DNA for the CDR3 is TGTGCCACCAGCAGAGATTGGGGGGACTACGAGCAGTACGTC. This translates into CATSRDWGDYEQYV.

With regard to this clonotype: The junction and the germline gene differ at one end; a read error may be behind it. CDR3 protein: CANSGLVDHPYEQYF. CDR3 DNA: TGTGCCAACAGTGGCCTGGTTGACCACCCCTACGAGCAGTACTTC. The chain recombines TRBV27 with TRBJ2-7, with D uncertain. The CDR3 is 15 residues long. CDR1 is MNHEY and CDR2 is SMNVEV in the germline V gene (reference sequence).

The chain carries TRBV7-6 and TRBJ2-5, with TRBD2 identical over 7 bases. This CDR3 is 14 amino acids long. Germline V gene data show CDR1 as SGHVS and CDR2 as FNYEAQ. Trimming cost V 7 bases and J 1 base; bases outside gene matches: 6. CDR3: CASTTRGVQETQYF. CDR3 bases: TGTGCCAGCACTACACGGGGGGTCCAAGAGACCCAGTACTTC.

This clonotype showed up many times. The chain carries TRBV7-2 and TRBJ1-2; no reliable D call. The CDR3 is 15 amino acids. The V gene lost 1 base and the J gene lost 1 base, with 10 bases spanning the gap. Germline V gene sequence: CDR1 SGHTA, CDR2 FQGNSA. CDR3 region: CASSLDWQINYGYTF. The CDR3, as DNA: TGTGCCAGCAGCTTAGATTGGCAGATTAACTATGGCTACACCTTC.

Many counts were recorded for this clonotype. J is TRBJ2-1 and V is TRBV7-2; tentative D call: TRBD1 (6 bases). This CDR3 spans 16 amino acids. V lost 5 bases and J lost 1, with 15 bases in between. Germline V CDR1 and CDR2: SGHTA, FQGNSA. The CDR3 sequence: CASSALLGGSYNEQFF. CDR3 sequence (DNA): TGTGCCAGCAGCGCCCTCCTAGGGGGTTCCTACAATGAGCAGTTCTTC.

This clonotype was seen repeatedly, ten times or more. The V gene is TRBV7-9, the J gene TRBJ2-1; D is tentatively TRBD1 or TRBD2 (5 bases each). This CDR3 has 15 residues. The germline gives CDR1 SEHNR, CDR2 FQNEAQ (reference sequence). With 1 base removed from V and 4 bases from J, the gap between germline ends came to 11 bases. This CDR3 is CASSLGGPPYNEQFF. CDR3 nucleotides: TGTGCCAGCAGCTTAGGGGGACCACCATACAATGAGCAGTTCTTC.

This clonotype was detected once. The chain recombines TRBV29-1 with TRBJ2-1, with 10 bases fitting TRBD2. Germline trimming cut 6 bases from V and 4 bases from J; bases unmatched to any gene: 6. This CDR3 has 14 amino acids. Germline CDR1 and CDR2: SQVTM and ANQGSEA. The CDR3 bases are TGCAGCGTCGACGGGACTAGCGTATACAATGAGCAGTTCTTC. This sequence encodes CSVDGTSVYNEQFF.

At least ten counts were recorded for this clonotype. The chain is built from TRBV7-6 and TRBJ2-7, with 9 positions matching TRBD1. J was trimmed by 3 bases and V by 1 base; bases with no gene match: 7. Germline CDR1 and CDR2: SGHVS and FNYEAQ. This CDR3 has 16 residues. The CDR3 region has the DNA TGTGCCAGCAGCTTAGACCGGACAGGGGCGGACTACGAGCAGTACTTC. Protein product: CASSLDRTGADYEQYF.

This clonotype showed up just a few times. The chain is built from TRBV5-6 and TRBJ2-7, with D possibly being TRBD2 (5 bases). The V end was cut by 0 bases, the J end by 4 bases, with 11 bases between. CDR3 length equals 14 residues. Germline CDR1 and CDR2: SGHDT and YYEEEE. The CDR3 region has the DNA TGTGCCAGCAGCTTGGGGTCGGGGATATACGAGCAGTACGTC. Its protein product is CASSLGSGIYEQYV.

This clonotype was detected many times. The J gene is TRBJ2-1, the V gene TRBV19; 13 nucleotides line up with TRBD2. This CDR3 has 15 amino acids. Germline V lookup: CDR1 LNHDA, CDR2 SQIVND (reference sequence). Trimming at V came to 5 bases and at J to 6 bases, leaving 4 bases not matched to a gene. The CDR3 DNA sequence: TGTGCCAGTAGTGCGGGACTAGCGGGGCTCAATGAGCAGTTCTTC. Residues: CASSAGLAGLNEQFF.

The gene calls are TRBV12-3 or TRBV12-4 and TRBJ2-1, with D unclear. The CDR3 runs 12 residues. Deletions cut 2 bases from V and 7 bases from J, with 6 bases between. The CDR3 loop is CASSLQKNEQFF. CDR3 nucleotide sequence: TGTGCCAGCAGTTTACAGAAGAATGAGCAGTTCTTC.